One and the same sample provided the 30 T cell receptor beta chains below, sequenced in a study of T cells in Graves' hyperthyroidism and ophthalmopathy. Amplification targeted TCR beta CDR3 regions from RNA transcripts. A first-round RT-PCR of the TCR CDR3 used the HTBI primer set. TCRdb redid the calling of the multiplex PCR reads with MiXCR, one entry per CDR3 protein. The sample gives roughly 350,000 distinct CDR3 sequences, 14% of which show up once; 15% to 20% is in the top ten. What was sequenced was blood. The receptors stem from a woman aged 25-40 years with Graves' ophthalmopathy.

This clonotype was found many times. The chain combines TRBV20-1 with TRBJ2-5, with TRBD1 matching 8 bases. The V and J ends lost 6 bases and 3 bases, in that order; junction bases with no gene match: 21. The CDR3 sequence is 18 residues long. Germline CDR1 DFQATT, CDR2 SNEGSKA (reference sequence). In nucleotides, the CDR3 is TGCAGTGCCTTACGCCAGCTGACAGGGGAGAGCTTAGAAGAGACCCAGTACTTC. Protein sequence: CSALRQLTGESLEETQYF.

This clonotype occurred many times. The rearrangement uses TRBV6-1 and TRBJ2-1, with 8 bases identical to TRBD1. The V and J ends lost 5 bases and 4 bases, in that order; junction bases with no gene match: 7. The CDR3 loop spans 15 amino acids. Germline CDR1 and CDR2: MNHNS and SASEGT. CDR3 nucleotide sequence: TGTGCCAGCAGTTACTCTCACAGGGGGTACAATGAGCAGTTCTTC. This encodes CASSYSHRGYNEQFF.

This clonotype was counted at least ten times. CDR3 coding DNA: TGTGCCAGCAGCCAAGATGGTAGCGGCTCCTACAATGAGCAGTTCTTC. Translated: CASSQDGSGSYNEQFF. The V gene is TRBV4-2, the J gene TRBJ2-1; a weak D match, TRBD2 (6 bases). The CDR3 has 16 amino acids. The germline V gene encodes CDR1 LGHNA and CDR2 YNFKEQ. V lost 0 bases and J lost 0, with 9 bases in between.

This clonotype was picked up many times. The rearrangement uses TRBV6-5 and TRBJ2-5, with 8 bases matching TRBD2. CDR1 MNHEY and CDR2 SVGAGI come from the germline V gene. CDR3 size: 16 residues. Germline trimming cut 1 base from V and 1 base from J; bases unmatched to any gene: 5. The CDR3: CASSYFQRGTQETQYF. The DNA of the CDR3 is TGTGCCAGCAGTTACTTCCAGCGGGGGACCCAAGAGACCCAGTACTTC.

J is TRBJ2-3 and V is TRBV12-3 or TRBV12-4; 15 bases align to TRBD2. There are 18 residues in the CDR3. V lost 6 bases to trimming and J lost 0 bases; unmatched junction nucleotides: 7. CDR3: CASSLGLAGGQSTDTQYF. CDR3 DNA sequence: TGTGCCAGCAGCCTTGGACTAGCGGGGGGGCAGAGCACAGATACGCAGTATTTT.

About this clonotype itself: This clone may be a read error of a much larger clone one base away. J is TRBJ1-6 and V is TRBV7-8; D is uncertain. Germline values: CDR1 SGHVS, CDR2 FQNEAQ. The CDR3 consists of 14 residues. Trimming pared 6 bases from V and 7 bases from J, leaving 13 bases between. As DNA, the CDR3 is TGTGCCAGCAGGCTACGGGGAGAGAATTCACCCCTCCACTTT. It encodes CASRLRGENSPLHF.

This clonotype was picked up many times. The genes are TRBV7-8 and TRBJ1-6, with 8 bases matching TRBD1. Germline V CDR1 and CDR2: SGHVS, FQNEAQ. The CDR3 runs to 18 residues. The ends lost 5 bases at V and 0 bases at J; junction bases unmatched: 9. CDR3 region: CASSRRTGISSYNSPLHF. CDR3 sequence (DNA): TGTGCCAGCAGCCGCCGGACAGGGATAAGCTCCTATAATTCACCCCTCCACTTT. Using reference TRBV7-8 and TRBJ1-6 for the parts outside the CDR3, the full variable domain is GAGVSQSPRYKVAKRGQDVALRCDPISGHVSLFWYQQALGQGPEFLTYFQNEAQLDKSGLPSDRFFAERPEGSVSTLKIQRTQQEDSAVYLCASSRRTGISSYNSPLHFGNGTRLTVT.

This clonotype was found many times. The chain employs TRBV11-2 and TRBJ2-3, with 9 bases that match TRBD2. CDR1 is SGHAT and CDR2 is FQNNGV in the germline V gene. The CDR3 sequence is 17 residues long. V lost 2 bases and J lost 4; bases outside the gene matches: 10. The CDR3 loop reads CASSLRGAGGLADTQYF. In nucleotides, the CDR3 is TGTGCCAGCAGCTTAAGAGGTGCGGGGGGGCTCGCAGATACGCAGTATTTT.

This clonotype appeared many times. The chain links TRBV12-3 or TRBV12-4 to TRBJ1-5, with D possibly matching TRBD1 (5 bases). The CDR3 has 14 amino acids. V shed 4 bases and J shed 4 bases, with 11 bases lying between them. CDR3 protein: CASSSWGTNQPQHF. In nucleotides, the CDR3 is TGTGCCAGCAGTTCATGGGGCACAAATCAGCCCCAGCATTTT.

This clonotype appeared a few times. The chain combines TRBV6-1 with TRBJ2-5, with 11 nucleotides matching TRBD1. Germline CDR1 reads MNHNS; CDR2 reads SASEGT. This CDR3 spans 16 amino acids. With 7 bases clipped from V and 5 bases from J, the junction kept 12 bases outside the gene matches. The CDR3 region has the DNA TGTGCCAGCACCCCCCACTTGGGGACAGGGGGGGAGACCCAGTACTTC. It yields the protein CASTPHLGTGGETQYF.

The table lists this clonotype with a few counts. This chain uses TRBV10-1 with TRBJ2-7; no clear D. Germline V lookup: CDR1 WNHNN, CDR2 SYGVQD (reference sequence). CDR3 length equals 11 residues. The germline V and J ends were trimmed by 2 bases and 7 bases, with 6 bases remaining between them. CDR3 sequence: CASSEGWEQYF. In DNA form, the CDR3 reads TGCGCCAGCAGTGAGGGATGGGAGCAGTACTTC.

This clonotype has a single count. A much larger clonotype is one base distant, so this may be a read error. CDR3 region: CVSSFPPNSPLHF. CDR3 nucleotide sequence: TGTGTCAGCAGTTTTCCCCCTAATTCACCCCTCCACTTT. This chain joins TRBV28 and TRBJ1-6, with D hard to call. The germline CDR1 and CDR2 sequences are MDHEN and SYDVKM. The CDR3 covers 13 residues.

This clonotype has ten or more counts. The gene calls are TRBV6-1 and TRBJ2-7; weak D call: TRBD1 (6 bases). This CDR3 spans 14 amino acids. Germline V lookup: CDR1 MNHNS, CDR2 SASEGT. V was pared by 6 bases and J by 3 bases, with 15 bases between. The DNA for the CDR3 is TGTGCCAGCAGACCCGGGACAACCAACTACGAGCAGTACTTC. Protein product: CASRPGTTNYEQYF.

This clonotype was seen ten or more times. The rearrangement joins TRBV28 to TRBJ1-1, with a possible D match to TRBD1 (6 bases). V was pared by 5 bases and J by 6 bases, with 16 bases between. In germline, CDR1 is MDHEN, CDR2 SYDVKM. The CDR3 spans 14 residues. The CDR3 bases are TGTGCCAGCAGTGTCGGAACAGGGCCCCCTGAAGCTTTCTTT. This codes for CASSVGTGPPEAFF.

In its sample, this clonotype was seen once. The V and J genes are TRBV20-1 and TRBJ2-5; perhaps TRBD2 as D (6 bases). This CDR3 contains 14 residues. V lost 3 bases and J 2 bases, leaving 13 bases between the germline ends. The V gene's germline CDR1 is DFQATT and CDR2 SNEGSKA (reference sequence). CDR3 DNA: TGCAGTGCTAGTCCGGCGGGGCCGCAAGAGACCCAGTACTTC. Translated, it gives CSASPAGPQETQYF.

This clonotype was seen repeatedly, ten times or more. The chain couples TRBV28 to TRBJ2-5; D call uncertain. The CDR3 sequence is 15 residues long. The germline gives CDR1 MDHEN, CDR2 SYDVKM. V shed 5 bases and J shed 4 bases, with 17 bases lying between them. CDR3 DNA: TGTGCCAGCAGTCCACACTCGGGCAGTCTAGAGACCCAGTACTTC. The encoded protein is CASSPHSGSLETQYF. Drawing the rest from reference TRBV28 and TRBJ2-5, the complete variable domain is DVKVTQSSRYLVKRTGEKVFLECVQDMDHENMFWYRQDPGLGLRLIYFSYDVKMKEKGDIPEGYSVSREKKERFSLILESASTNQTSMYLCASSPHSGSLETQYFGPGTRLLVL.

As for this clonotype: This may come from a read error, since a much larger clone is one base off. The CDR3 end shows no conserved phenylalanine or tryptophan, and so a read error is likely. V is TRBV12-3 or TRBV12-4 and J is TRBJ1-2; no reliable D call. V lost 1 base, J lost 4 bases, and 13 bases lay in between. The CDR3 totals 15 residues. Here the CDR3 DNA reads TGTGCCAGCAGTTTAGATTTTGGGCAGTTCTATGGCTACACCCTC. Encoded protein: CASSLDFGQFYGYTL.

The CDR3 region has the DNA TGTGCCAGTAGGCGGGCTAGCGGGGGCCACAATGAGCAGTTCTTC. Its protein product is CASRRASGGHNEQFF. The V and J genes are TRBV19 and TRBJ2-1; TRBD2 agrees at 10 bases. Germline CDR1 LNHDA, CDR2 SQIVND (reference sequence). The CDR3 loop spans 15 amino acids. With 6 bases clipped from V and 5 bases from J, the junction kept 7 bases outside the gene matches.

This clonotype has at least ten counts. This sequence joins TRBV28 and TRBJ1-1, with D hard to call. Trimming left V 1 base short and J 5 bases short, with 5 bases between. The CDR3 covers 12 residues. Germline CDR1 is MDHEN and CDR2 is SYDVKM. The CDR3: CASSLLETEAFF. CDR3 nucleotide sequence: TGTGCCAGCAGTTTATTAGAAACTGAAGCTTTCTTT.

In its sample, this clonotype was seen many times. V gene TRBV5-1 combines with J gene TRBJ2-7; the match to TRBD1 covers 9 bases. The CDR3 has 14 amino acids. J gave up 3 bases and V 4 bases, and 5 bases lay outside the gene matches. CDR1 SGHRS and CDR2 YFSETQ come from the germline V gene. The CDR3 DNA reads TGCGCCAGCAGCCTTGGGACAGGGAACTACGAGCAGTACTTC. Translated, it gives CASSLGTGNYEQYF.

This clonotype was observed at least ten times. V and J are TRBV5-1 and TRBJ1-5; TRBD1 might be the D (6 bases). Deletions cut 4 bases from V and 0 bases from J, with 11 bases between. Germline CDR1 and CDR2: SGHRS and YFSETQ. This CDR3 comprises 15 residues. CDR3 in DNA: TGCGCCAGCAGCAAGGACAGCTATAGCAATCAGCCCCAGCATTTT. This gives the protein CASSKDSYSNQPQHF.

The table lists this clonotype with many counts. The chain recombines TRBV7-9 with TRBJ2-1; 7 bases line up with TRBD2. Germline assignment: CDR1 SEHNR and CDR2 FQNEAQ (reference sequence). V lost 3 bases and J lost 6; bases outside the gene matches: 2. The CDR3 extends over 13 amino acids. The CDR3 bases are TGTGCCAGCAGCTTCGGACTAGGCAATGAGCAGTTCTTC. It translates to CASSFGLGNEQFF.

The V call is TRBV10-2, the J call TRBJ1-6; 10 positions agree with TRBD1. CDR1 and CDR2 (germline): WSHSY, SAAADI. V lost 7 bases to trimming and J lost 10 bases; unmatched junction nucleotides: 7. The CDR3 consists of 14 residues. The CDR3, as DNA: TGCGCCAGCAATCCAGGGACAGGGGTCTCACCCCTCCACTTT. This sequence encodes CASNPGTGVSPLHF.

This clonotype was seen a handful of times. This may come from a read error, since a much larger clone is one base off. The rearrangement links TRBV7-2 to TRBJ2-1, with 8 bases lining up with TRBD1. The CDR3 sequence is 14 residues long. CDR1 is SGHTA, CDR2 FQGNSA, per germline. This CDR3 reads CASSSDRATNEQLF. CDR3 nucleotide sequence: TGTGCCAGCAGCTCGGACAGGGCTACCAATGAGCAGCTCTTC.

This clonotype was seen ten or more times. The chain uses TRBV7-3 and TRBJ2-3; 13 nucleotides agree with TRBD2. The CDR3 is 17 residues long. The germline CDR1 and CDR2 sequences are SGHTA and FQGTGA. V gave up 3 bases and J gave up 4 bases; unmatched junction bases: 7. The CDR3, as DNA: TGTGCCAGCAGCTTCCTGACTAGCGGGGGGCGAGCAGATACGCAGTATTTT. Translating gives CASSFLTSGGRADTQYF.

This chain connects TRBV28 to TRBJ1-5; D is unresolved. CDR3 length: 13 residues. Germline assignment: CDR1 MDHEN and CDR2 SYDVKM. V gave up 5 bases and J gave up 1 base, with 6 bases separating them. The CDR3 DNA sequence: TGTGCCAGCAGTGACCCGAGCAATCAGCCCCAGCATTTT. Encoded protein: CASSDPSNQPQHF.

This clonotype was counted only a few times. V is TRBV12-3 or TRBV12-4 and J is TRBJ2-7; TRBD1 matches at 8 bases. The V segment lost 4 bases and the J segment 3 bases; nucleotides outside the gene matches: 8. There are 15 residues in the CDR3. CDR3 sequence reads: CASSSAGTGYYEQYF. The CDR3 DNA follows: TGTGCCAGCAGTTCCGCCGGGACAGGCTACTACGAGCAGTACTTC.

Only a few counts were recorded for this clonotype. The J gene is TRBJ2-7, the V gene TRBV12-3 or TRBV12-4, with D tentatively TRBD1 (6 bases). CDR3 length equals 18 residues. The V end lost 4 bases, the J end lost 5 bases, and 27 bases lay between the germline ends. The CDR3 protein is CASSSGPTSGAQGDEQYF. The DNA of the CDR3 is TGTGCCAGCAGTTCTGGCCCCACTTCAGGGGCACAAGGTGACGAGCAGTACTTC.

This clonotype was found many times. The CDR3 spells CASSFVGHHEQYF. CDR3 sequence (DNA): TGTGCCAGCAGTTTTGTCGGACATCACGAGCAGTACTTC. This chain connects TRBV28 to TRBJ2-7, with a tentative D call TRBD1 (5 bases). Germline assignment: CDR1 MDHEN and CDR2 SYDVKM. Trimming left V 3 bases short and J 5 bases short, with 11 bases between. CDR3 length: 13 residues.

This clonotype has a count of ten or more. The CDR3 sequence: CSASAGRETQYF. DNA for the CDR3: TGCAGTGCTAGCGCGGGAAGAGAGACCCAGTACTTC. This chain connects TRBV20-1 to TRBJ2-5, with a weak D call TRBD2 (6 bases). CDR3 length: 12 amino acids. Per the germline V gene, CDR1 is DFQATT and CDR2 is SNEGSKA (reference sequence). V was trimmed by 3 bases and J by 4 bases, leaving 9 bases between them.